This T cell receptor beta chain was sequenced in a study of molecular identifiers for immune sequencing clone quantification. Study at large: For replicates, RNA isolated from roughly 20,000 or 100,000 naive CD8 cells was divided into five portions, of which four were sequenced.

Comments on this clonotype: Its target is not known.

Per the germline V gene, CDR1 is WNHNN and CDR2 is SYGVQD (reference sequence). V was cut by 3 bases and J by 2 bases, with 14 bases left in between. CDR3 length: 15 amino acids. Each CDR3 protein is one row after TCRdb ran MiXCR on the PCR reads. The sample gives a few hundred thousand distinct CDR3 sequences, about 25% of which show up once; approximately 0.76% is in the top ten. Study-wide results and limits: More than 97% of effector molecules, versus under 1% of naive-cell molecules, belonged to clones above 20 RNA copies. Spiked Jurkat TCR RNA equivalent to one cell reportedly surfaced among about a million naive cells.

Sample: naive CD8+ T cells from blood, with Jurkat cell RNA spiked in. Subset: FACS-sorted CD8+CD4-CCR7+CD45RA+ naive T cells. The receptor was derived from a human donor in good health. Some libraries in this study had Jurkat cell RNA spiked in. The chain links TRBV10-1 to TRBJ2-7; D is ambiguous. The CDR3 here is CASSDPTRTPYEQYF. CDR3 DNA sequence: TGCGCCAGCAGTGACCCTACCAGGACCCCCTACGAGCAGTACTTC.